The 29 T cell receptor beta chains below were found in one sample sequenced in a study of CD8+CD57+ T cells in acquired aplastic anemia (dated by TCRdb to the late 2010s). TCRdb lists the instrument as Illumina HiSeq 2000. Genomic DNA served as template for TCR beta VDJ combination and CDR3 sequence profiling. TCRdb handled the public reads itself, with Q25 trimming in fastp and clone calling in MiXCR, and kept productive beta chains. For every CDR3 protein sequence, its rows merge into one entry that carries the most common genes and DNA. A total of fewer than 85,000 distinct CDR3 sequences appear in this sample, 55% to 75% of them only once. Together, the top ten hold more than 80% of the sample. The patients picked for sequencing were ones in whom flow cytometry had shown an expansion of CD8+CD57+ cells. Sequencing was done on a sample of sorted CD4+, CD8+, or CD8+CD57+ T cells (not recorded which) from PBMCs. The receptors originated from a human donor with aplastic anemia.

This chain connects TRBV29-1 to TRBJ2-5; D is tentatively TRBD1 or TRBD2 (6 bases each). The CDR3 runs to 15 residues. V lost 2 bases and J lost 2, with 15 bases in between. Germline values: CDR1 SQVTM, CDR2 ANQGSEA. Here the CDR3 reads CSVERGDGRQETQYF. The CDR3 bases are TGCAGCGTTGAAAGGGGGGACGGTCGTCAAGAGACCCAGTACTTC. The full variable domain, completed using reference TRBV29-1 and TRBJ2-5, is SAVISQKPSRDICQRGTSLTIQCQVDSQVTMMFWYRQQPGQSLTLIATANQGSEATYESGFVIDKFPISRPNLTFSTLTVSNMSPEDSSIYLCSVERGDGRQETQYFGPGTRLLVL.

The V gene is TRBV24-1, the J gene TRBJ2-1; D is uncertain. This CDR3 comprises 16 residues. V was cut by 1 base and J by 5 bases, with 14 bases left in between. Germline-derived CDR1 and CDR2 are KGHDR and SFDVKD. The CDR3 DNA follows: TGTGCCACCAGTGATTTCGGCAGTCTCCGCAACAATGAGCAGTTCTTC. This translates into CATSDFGSLRNNEQFF.

The chain links TRBV9 to TRBJ1-1; the D is unclear. The CDR3 totals 12 residues. Germline values: CDR1 SGDLS, CDR2 YYNGEE. Trimming took off 4 bases at V and 3 bases at J, with 7 bases between the two ends. The CDR3 sequence is CASSPTDTEAFF. In DNA, the CDR3 is TGTGCCAGCAGCCCAACGGACACTGAAGCTTTCTTT.

The gene calls are TRBV7-6 and TRBJ2-5, with D uncertain. With the DNA end fitting TRBJ2-1 better, the J assignment may be wrong. This CDR3 is 13 amino acids long. CDR1 is SGHVS, CDR2 FNYEAQ, per germline. The CDR3 protein is CASSLRTNDEQFF. The CDR3 nucleotides read TGTGCCAGCAGCTTAAGGACGAATGATGAGCAGTTCTTC.

V gene TRBV15 combines with J gene TRBJ2-7, with 12 bases lining up with TRBD2. Germline-derived CDR1 and CDR2 are LNHNV and YYDKDF (reference sequence). The trim removed 0 bases at V and 3 bases at J, leaving 0 bases unmatched. The CDR3 length is 15 residues. The DNA for the CDR3 is TGTGCCACCAGCAGAGAACTAGCGGGAGGCTACGAGCAGTACTTC. Its protein is CATSRELAGGYEQYF.

The rearrangement uses TRBV24-1 and TRBJ2-7; 10 positions agree with TRBD1. Germline V gene lookup returns CDR1 KGHDR and CDR2 SFDVKD. V shed 4 bases and J 5 bases; nucleotides not matched to a gene: 7. This CDR3 has 15 amino acids. The CDR3 sequence: CATSDRDRGRDEQYF. As DNA, the CDR3 is TGTGCCACCAGTGACCGAGACAGGGGGCGGGACGAGCAGTACTTC.

The chain couples TRBV25-1 to TRBJ2-2; 8 positions agree with TRBD1. V gave up 4 bases and J gave up 3 bases; unmatched junction bases: 7. Germline CDR1 is MGHDK and CDR2 is SYGVNS. The CDR3 is made up of 16 amino acids. The DNA for the CDR3 is TGTGCCAGCAGTGGTAACAGGGGGTTGGACACCGGGGAGCTGTTTTTT. Protein product: CASSGNRGLDTGELFF. The full variable domain, rest sourced from reference TRBV25-1 and TRBJ2-2, is EADIYQTPRYLVIGTGKKITLECSQTMGHDKMYWYQQDPGMELHLIHYSYGVNSTEKGDLSSESTVSRIRTEHFPLTLESARPSHTSQYLCASSGNRGLDTGELFFGEGSRLTVL.

V gene TRBV10-3 combines with J gene TRBJ1-5; no clear D. V dropped 4 bases and J dropped 2 bases, with 6 bases sitting between them. Germline values: CDR1 ENHRY, CDR2 SYGVKD. This CDR3 region has 13 residues. CDR3 nucleotide sequence: TGTGCCATCAGTGTCCAGGGCAATCAGCCCCAGCATTTT. Amino acid sequence: CAISVQGNQPQHF.

The chain links TRBV15 to TRBJ1-1, with D unresolved. This CDR3 region has 13 residues. V dropped 1 base and J dropped 3 bases, with 6 bases sitting between them. CDR1 and CDR2 from the germline V gene are LNHNV and YYDKDF (reference sequence). CDR3 loop: CATSRGVDTEAFF. In nucleotides, the CDR3 is TGTGCCACCAGCAGAGGGGTGGACACTGAAGCTTTCTTT.

The chain carries TRBV5-1 and TRBJ2-5; D tentatively fits TRBD1 or TRBD2 (6 bases each). Trimming pared 0 bases from V and 4 bases from J, leaving 7 bases between. Per germline, CDR1 SGHRS and CDR2 YFSETQ. This CDR3 has 13 residues. The CDR3 loop is CASSLEGGETQYF. As DNA, the CDR3 is TGCGCCAGCAGCTTGGAGGGGGGAGAGACCCAGTACTTC.

This chain links TRBV20-1 with TRBJ2-7; 12 bases fit TRBD2. V lost 7 bases and J lost 6; bases outside the gene matches: 10. The CDR3 has 14 residues. The germline V gene has CDR1 DFQATT and CDR2 SNEGSKA (reference sequence). The chain's CDR3 is CSVYLAGGRLEQYF. The CDR3 DNA reads TGCAGTGTTTACCTAGCGGGGGGGCGACTCGAGCAGTACTTC.

The gene calls are TRBV2 and TRBJ1-5; D may be TRBD1 (5 bases). Germline CDR1 SNHLY, CDR2 FYNNEI. This CDR3 comprises 13 residues. V was cut by 7 bases and J by 3 bases, with 10 bases left in between. The CDR3 here is CASKWTNNQPQHF. The CDR3 bases are TGTGCCAGCAAATGGACAAACAATCAGCCCCAGCATTTT. Full variable domain (missing parts from reference TRBV2 and TRBJ1-5): EPEVTQTPSHQVTQMGQEVILRCVPISNHLYFYWYRQILGQKVEFLVSFYNNEISEKSEIFDDQFSVERPDGSNFTLKIRSTKLEDSAMYFCASKWTNNQPQHFGDGTRLSIL.

The chain combines TRBV15 with TRBJ2-6; tentatively, D is TRBD1 or TRBD2 (5 bases each). Germline CDR1 is LNHNV and CDR2 is YYDKDF (reference sequence). The CDR3 contains 17 residues. Trimming shortened V by 3 bases and J by 0 bases, and 12 bases separated the two germline ends. The CDR3 spells CATSSGTVNSGANVLTF. DNA for the CDR3: TGTGCCACCAGCAGCGGGACGGTCAACTCTGGGGCCAACGTCCTGACTTTC.

The chain has TRBV19 and TRBJ1-2, with D unclear. Trimming shortened V by 5 bases and J by 0 bases, and 7 bases separated the two germline ends. The CDR3 contains 13 residues. Germline values: CDR1 LNHDA, CDR2 SQIVND (reference sequence). CDR3 coding DNA: TGTGCCAGTAGTGCAGGTCCTAACTATGGCTACACCTTC. It yields the protein CASSAGPNYGYTF.

The genes are TRBV9 and TRBJ1-3; the D is unclear. Trimming left V 0 bases short and J 0 bases short, with 7 bases between. CDR1 SGDLS and CDR2 YYNGEE come from the germline V gene. The CDR3 is made up of 15 amino acids. In DNA, the CDR3 is TGTGCCAGCAGCGTAGGACACGGCTCTGGAAACACCATATATTTT. Protein sequence: CASSVGHGSGNTIYF.

The CDR3 protein is CASSFFSADEAFF. DNA for the CDR3: TGTGCCAGCAGCTTCTTCAGCGCAGATGAAGCTTTCTTT. The chain joins TRBV5-5 to TRBJ1-1, with D hard to call. Deletions cut 2 bases from V and 7 bases from J, with 12 bases between. CDR1 and CDR2 (germline): SGHKS, YYEKEE (reference sequence). The CDR3 sequence is 13 residues long.

This sequence joins TRBV9 and TRBJ2-7, with 8 positions matching TRBD1. This CDR3 has 18 amino acids. V shed 0 bases, J shed 6 bases, and the junction held 17 bases outside the gene matches. Germline V CDR1 and CDR2: SGDLS, YYNGEE. CDR3 region: CASSVGAGTGASGGEQYF. In DNA form, the CDR3 reads TGTGCCAGCAGCGTAGGAGCCGGGACAGGAGCCTCAGGGGGCGAGCAGTACTTC.

This clonotype has just a few counts. The chain combines TRBV7-6 with TRBJ1-6; D remains unclear. V was cut by 1 base and J by 7 bases, with 5 bases left in between. The germline V gene has CDR1 SGHVS and CDR2 FNYEAQ. The CDR3 extends over 13 amino acids. CDR3 amino acids: CASSLEENSPLHF. As DNA, the CDR3 is TGTGCCAGCAGCTTAGAGGAGAATTCACCCCTCCACTTT.

This clonotype was observed a few times. V is TRBV20-1 and J is TRBJ1-2; no definite D call. The CDR3 runs 15 residues. Trimming shortened V by 0 bases and J by 4 bases, and 15 bases separated the two germline ends. Germline V gives CDR1 DFQATT, CDR2 SNEGSKA (reference sequence). The CDR3: CSARDPAKPSYGYTF. The CDR3 DNA is TGCAGTGCTAGAGATCCAGCCAAACCCAGCTATGGCTACACCTTC.

In this sample, this clonotype turned up many times. The gene calls are TRBV7-9 and TRBJ2-7; 8 nucleotides agree with TRBD2. The germline V gene encodes CDR1 SEHNR and CDR2 FQNEAQ (reference sequence). Trimming took 4 bases from V and 1 from J; bases not matched to a gene: 9. The CDR3 is made up of 16 amino acids. The CDR3 region has the DNA TGTGCCAGCAGCTCCGGGGGCCAGCGGGGGTCCTACGAGCAGTACTTC. Protein product: CASSSGGQRGSYEQYF.

This rearrangement joins TRBV15 to TRBJ2-7, with TRBD2 identical over 12 bases. The ends lost 0 bases at V and 6 bases at J; junction bases unmatched: 3. Germline CDR1 is LNHNV and CDR2 is YYDKDF (reference sequence). The CDR3 covers 15 residues. CDR3 protein: CATSRDPTSGGEQYF. CDR3 sequence (DNA): TGTGCCACCAGCAGAGATCCGACTAGCGGGGGCGAGCAGTACTTC.

The chain combines TRBV24-1 with TRBJ2-5, with TRBD2 as a possible D gene (5 bases). CDR1 and CDR2 from the germline V gene are KGHDR and SFDVKD. The V end was cut by 3 bases, the J end by 6 bases, with 16 bases between. This CDR3 has 15 amino acids. Written as DNA, the CDR3 is TGTGCCACCAGTGATGTCGGCCCAGCCGGGAAGACCCAGTACTTC. Protein product: CATSDVGPAGKTQYF.

The gene calls are TRBV2 and TRBJ2-7, with 10 bases identical to TRBD2. CDR1 and CDR2 from the germline V gene are SNHLY and FYNNEI. With 9 bases clipped from V and 3 bases from J, the junction kept 2 bases outside the gene matches. The CDR3 consists of 12 residues. The DNA of the CDR3 is TGTGCCAGAGGGACTAGCGACTACGAGCAGTACTTC. This gives the protein CARGTSDYEQYF.

This rearrangement joins TRBV10-3 to TRBJ1-5, with D possibly TRBD1 on 5 matching bases. Trimming cost V 7 bases and J 3 bases, with 13 bases left between them. Germline CDR1 and CDR2: ENHRY and SYGVKD. The CDR3 consists of 14 residues. CDR3 sequence: CAIKAQGLNQPQHF. The DNA of the CDR3 is TGTGCCATCAAGGCGCAGGGCCTCAATCAGCCCCAGCATTTT.

This clonotype was detected only once. This chain joins TRBV6-5 and TRBJ2-7; D is unresolved. CDR1 is MNHEY and CDR2 is SVGAGI in the germline V gene. The CDR3 extends over 17 amino acids. Trimming stripped 4 bases from V and 3 bases from J, with 22 bases between. This CDR3 is CASSSLPALGRSYEQYF. DNA for the CDR3: TGTGCCAGCAGTTCACTACCCGCCCTTGGACGGAGCTACGAGCAGTACTTC.

V gene TRBV24-1 combines with J gene TRBJ2-7, with D maybe TRBD2 (5 bases). CDR3 length: 12 amino acids. The V gene lost 3 bases and the J gene lost 3 bases, with 5 bases spanning the gap. Germline V CDR1 and CDR2: KGHDR, SFDVKD. The CDR3, as DNA: TGTGCCACCAGTGATGGAGGCTACGAGCAGTACTTC. Its protein is CATSDGGYEQYF.

The genes are TRBV15 and TRBJ1-2; D remains ambiguous. CDR3 length: 17 residues. The V gene's germline CDR1 is LNHNV and CDR2 YYDKDF (reference sequence). V was pared by 1 base and J by 8 bases, with 23 bases between. CDR3: CATSRGASPPGGRGYTF. The CDR3 bases are TGTGCCACCAGCAGAGGTGCATCGCCGCCGGGAGGTAGAGGCTACACCTTC.

This chain joins TRBV9 and TRBJ2-3; the match to TRBD2 covers 7 bases. J lost 2 bases, V lost 4 bases, and 10 bases had no gene match. This CDR3 is built from 16 residues. The germline CDR1 and CDR2 sequences are SGDLS and YYNGEE. In DNA, the CDR3 is TGTGCCAGCAGCACACGGGAGGCCCAATTCACAGATACGCAGTATTTT. It codes for CASSTREAQFTDTQYF.

The genes are TRBV5-5 and TRBJ1-2; possibly TRBD1 for D (6 bases). The V gene lost 0 bases and the J gene lost 4 bases, with 13 bases spanning the gap. There are 15 residues in the CDR3. Germline CDR1 and CDR2: SGHKS and YYEKEE (reference sequence). The CDR3 nucleotides are TGTGCCAGCAGCTTGGGGGCGGGGGGCGGCTATGGCTACACCTTC. Protein sequence: CASSLGAGGGYGYTF.